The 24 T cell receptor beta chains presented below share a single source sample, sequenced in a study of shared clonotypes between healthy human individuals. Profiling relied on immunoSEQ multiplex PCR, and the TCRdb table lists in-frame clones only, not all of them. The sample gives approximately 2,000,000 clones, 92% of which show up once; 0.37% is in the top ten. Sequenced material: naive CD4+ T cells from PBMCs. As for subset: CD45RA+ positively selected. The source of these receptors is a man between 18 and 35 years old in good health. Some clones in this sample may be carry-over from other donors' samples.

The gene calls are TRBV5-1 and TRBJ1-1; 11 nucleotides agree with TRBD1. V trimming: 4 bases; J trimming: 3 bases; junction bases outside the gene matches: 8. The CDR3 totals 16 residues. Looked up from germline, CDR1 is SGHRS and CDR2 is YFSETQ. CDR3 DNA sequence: TGCGCCAGCAGCGATACCGGGACAGGGGGAGACACTGAAGCTTTCTTT. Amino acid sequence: CASSDTGTGGDTEAFF.

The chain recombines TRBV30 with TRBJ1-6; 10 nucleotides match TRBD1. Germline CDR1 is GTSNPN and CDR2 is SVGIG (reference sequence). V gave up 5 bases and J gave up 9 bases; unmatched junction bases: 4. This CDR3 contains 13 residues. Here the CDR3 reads CAWGTGAVSPLHF. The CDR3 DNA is TGTGCCTGGGGGACAGGGGCAGTTTCACCCCTCCACTTT.

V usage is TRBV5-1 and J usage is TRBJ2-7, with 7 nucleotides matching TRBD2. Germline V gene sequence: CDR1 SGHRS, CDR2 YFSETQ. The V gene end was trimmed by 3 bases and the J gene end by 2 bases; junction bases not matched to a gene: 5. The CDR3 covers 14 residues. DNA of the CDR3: TGCGCCAGCAGCTCACAGCGGGACCCCTACGAGCAGTACTTC. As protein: CASSSQRDPYEQYF.

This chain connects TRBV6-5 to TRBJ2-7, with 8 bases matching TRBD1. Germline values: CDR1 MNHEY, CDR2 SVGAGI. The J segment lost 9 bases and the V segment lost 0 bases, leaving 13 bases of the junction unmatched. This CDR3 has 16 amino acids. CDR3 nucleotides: TGTGCCAGCAGTTACTCGCAATCGGCAGGGGGCTCGGTGCAGTACTTC. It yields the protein CASSYSQSAGGSVQYF.

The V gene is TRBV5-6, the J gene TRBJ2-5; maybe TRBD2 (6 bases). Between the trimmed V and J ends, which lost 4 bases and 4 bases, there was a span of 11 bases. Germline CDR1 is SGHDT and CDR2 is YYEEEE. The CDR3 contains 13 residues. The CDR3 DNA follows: TGTGCCAGCAGCCCGGGACTGCGAGAGACCCAGTACTTC. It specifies CASSPGLRETQYF.

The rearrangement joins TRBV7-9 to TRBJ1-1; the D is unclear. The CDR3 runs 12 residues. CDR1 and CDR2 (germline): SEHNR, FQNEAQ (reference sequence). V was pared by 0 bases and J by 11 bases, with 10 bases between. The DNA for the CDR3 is TGTGCCAGCAGCTTAGCGCAAAGGGTTGCTTTCTTT. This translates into CASSLAQRVAFF.

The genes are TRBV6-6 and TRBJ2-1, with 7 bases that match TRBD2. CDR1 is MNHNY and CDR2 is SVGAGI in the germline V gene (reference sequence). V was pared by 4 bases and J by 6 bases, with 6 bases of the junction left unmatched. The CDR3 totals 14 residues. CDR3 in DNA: TGTGCCAGCAGTTCGGGACTAATCAGCAATGAGCAGTTCTTC. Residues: CASSSGLISNEQFF.

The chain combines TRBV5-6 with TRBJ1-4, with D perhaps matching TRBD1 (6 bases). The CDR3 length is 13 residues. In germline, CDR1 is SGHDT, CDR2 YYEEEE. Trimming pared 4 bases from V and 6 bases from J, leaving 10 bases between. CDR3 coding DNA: TGTGCCAGCAGCGCCGGGACACATGAAAAACTGTTTTTT. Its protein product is CASSAGTHEKLFF. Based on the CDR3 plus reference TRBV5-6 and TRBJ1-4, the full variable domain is DAGVTQSPTHLIKTRGQQVTLRCSPKSGHDTVSWYQQALGQGPQFIFQYYEEEERQRGNFPDRFSGHQFPNYSSELNVNALLLGDSALYLCASSAGTHEKLFFGSGTQLSVL.

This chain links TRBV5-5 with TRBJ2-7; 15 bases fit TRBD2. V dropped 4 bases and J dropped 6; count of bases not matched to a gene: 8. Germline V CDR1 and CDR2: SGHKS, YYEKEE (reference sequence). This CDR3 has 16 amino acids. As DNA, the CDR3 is TGTGCCAGCAGCCCTGGACTAGCGGGAGGGAACCGCGAGCAGTACTTC. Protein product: CASSPGLAGGNREQYF.

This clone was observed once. CDR3 sequence (DNA): TGTGCCAGTAGTGCTCGAGGGCTCGGGTACGAGCAGTACTTC. Residues: CASSARGLGYEQYF. This chain links TRBV19 with TRBJ2-7; D perhaps matches TRBD2 (5 bases). Trimming took off 5 bases at V and 4 bases at J, with 15 bases between the two ends. This CDR3 is built from 14 residues. Per the germline V gene, CDR1 is LNHDA and CDR2 is SQIVND (reference sequence).

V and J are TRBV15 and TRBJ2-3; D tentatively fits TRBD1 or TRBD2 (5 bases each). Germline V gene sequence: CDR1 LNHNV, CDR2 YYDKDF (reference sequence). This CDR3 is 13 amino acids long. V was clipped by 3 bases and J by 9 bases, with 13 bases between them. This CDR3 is CATSSRGSATQYF. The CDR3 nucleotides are TGTGCCACCAGCAGTCGGGGCTCCGCGACGCAGTATTTT.

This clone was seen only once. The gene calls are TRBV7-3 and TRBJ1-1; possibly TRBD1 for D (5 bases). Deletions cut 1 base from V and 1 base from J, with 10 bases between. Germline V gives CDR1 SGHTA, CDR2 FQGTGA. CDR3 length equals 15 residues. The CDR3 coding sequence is TGTGCCAGCAGCTTAATTTCGGGGGGGAACACTGAAGCTTTCTTT. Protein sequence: CASSLISGGNTEAFF.

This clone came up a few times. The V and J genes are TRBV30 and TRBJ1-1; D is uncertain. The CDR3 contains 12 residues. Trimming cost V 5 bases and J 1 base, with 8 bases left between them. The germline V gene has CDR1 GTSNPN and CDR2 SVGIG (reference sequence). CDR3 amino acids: CAWSDWNTEAFF. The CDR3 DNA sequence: TGTGCCTGGTCAGACTGGAACACTGAAGCTTTCTTT.

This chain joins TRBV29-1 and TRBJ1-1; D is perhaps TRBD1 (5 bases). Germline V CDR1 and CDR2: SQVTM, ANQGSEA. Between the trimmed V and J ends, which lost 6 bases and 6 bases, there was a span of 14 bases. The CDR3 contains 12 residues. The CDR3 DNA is TGCAGCGTCCTCTTGGGGGGAGCTGAAGCTTTCTTT. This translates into CSVLLGGAEAFF.

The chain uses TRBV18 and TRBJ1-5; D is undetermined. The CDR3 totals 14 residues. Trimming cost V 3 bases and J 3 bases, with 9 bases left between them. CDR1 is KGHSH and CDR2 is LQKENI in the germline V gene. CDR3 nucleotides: TGTGCCAGCTCACCGGCGGGATTCAATCAGCCCCAGCATTTT. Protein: CASSPAGFNQPQHF.

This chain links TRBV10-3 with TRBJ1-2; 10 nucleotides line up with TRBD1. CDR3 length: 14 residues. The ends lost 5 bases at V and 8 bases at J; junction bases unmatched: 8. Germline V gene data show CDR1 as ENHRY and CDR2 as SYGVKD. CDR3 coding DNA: TGTGCCATCAGTTTCTCGGGGACAGGGGACGGCTACACCTTC. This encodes CAISFSGTGDGYTF.

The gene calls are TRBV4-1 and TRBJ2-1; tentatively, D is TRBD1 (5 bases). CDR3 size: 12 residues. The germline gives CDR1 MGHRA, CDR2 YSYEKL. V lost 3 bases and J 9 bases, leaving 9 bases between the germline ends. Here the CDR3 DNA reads TGCGCCAGCAGCCAGGTCAGGGCTGAGCAGTTCTTC. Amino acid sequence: CASSQVRAEQFF.

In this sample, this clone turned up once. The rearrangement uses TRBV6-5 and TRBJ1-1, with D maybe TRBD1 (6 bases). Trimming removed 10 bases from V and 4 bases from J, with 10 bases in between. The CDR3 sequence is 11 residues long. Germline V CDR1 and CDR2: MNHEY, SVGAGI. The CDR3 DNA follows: TGTGCCACCACACAGGGCACTGAAGCTTTCTTT. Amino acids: CATTQGTEAFF.

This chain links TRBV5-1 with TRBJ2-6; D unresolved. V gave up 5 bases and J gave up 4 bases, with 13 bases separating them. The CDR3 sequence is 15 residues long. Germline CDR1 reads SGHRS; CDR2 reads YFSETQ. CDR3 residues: CASSLSRAGANVLTF. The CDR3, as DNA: TGCGCCAGCAGTCTGAGCCGGGCCGGGGCCAACGTCCTGACTTTC. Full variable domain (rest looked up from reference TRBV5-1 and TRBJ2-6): KAGVTQTPRYLIKTRGQQVTLSCSPISGHRSVSWYQQTPGQGLQFLFEYFSETQRNKGNFPGRFSGRQFSNSRSEMNVSTLELGDSALYLCASSLSRAGANVLTFGAGSRLTVL.

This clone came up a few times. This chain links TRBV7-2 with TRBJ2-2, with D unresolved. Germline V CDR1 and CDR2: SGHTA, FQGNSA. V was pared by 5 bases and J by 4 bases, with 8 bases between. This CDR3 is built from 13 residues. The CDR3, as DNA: TGTGCCAGCAGCCAAGATCCCACCGGGGAGCTGTTTTTT. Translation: CASSQDPTGELFF. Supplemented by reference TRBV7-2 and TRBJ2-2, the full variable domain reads GAGVSQSPSNKVTEKGKDVELRCDPISGHTALYWYRQSLGQGLEFLIYFQGNSAPDKSGLPSDRFSAERTGGSVSTLTIQRTQQEDSAVYLCASSQDPTGELFFGEGSRLTVL.

The CDR3 region is CASSMGRVRSEAFF. In DNA form, the CDR3 reads TGTGCCAGTAGTATGGGCAGGGTTCGTTCTGAAGCTTTCTTT. The rearrangement uses TRBV19 and TRBJ1-1, with D perhaps TRBD1 (5 bases). Per the germline V gene, CDR1 is LNHDA and CDR2 is SQIVND (reference sequence). Trimming took 3 bases from V and 6 from J, leaving 14 bases between them. The CDR3 is 14 amino acids.

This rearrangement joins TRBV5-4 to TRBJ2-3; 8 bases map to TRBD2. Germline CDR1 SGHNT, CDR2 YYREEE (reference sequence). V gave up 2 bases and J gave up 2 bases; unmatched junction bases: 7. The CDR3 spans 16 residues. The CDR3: CASSFVAGSATDTQYF. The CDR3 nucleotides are TGTGCCAGCAGCTTCGTAGCGGGATCCGCCACAGATACGCAGTATTTT.

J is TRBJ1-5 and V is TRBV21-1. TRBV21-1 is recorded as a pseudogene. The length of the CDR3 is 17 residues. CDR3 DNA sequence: TGTGCCAGCAGCAATCAACCGAAAACCTATAGCAATCAGCCCCAGCATTTT. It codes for CASSNQPKTYSNQPQHF.

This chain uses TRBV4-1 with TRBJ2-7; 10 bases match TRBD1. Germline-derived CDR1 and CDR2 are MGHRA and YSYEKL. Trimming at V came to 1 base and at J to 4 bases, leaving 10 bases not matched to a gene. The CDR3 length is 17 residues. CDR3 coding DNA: TGCGCCAGCAGCCAAGCTCCCGGGACAGGGGAACAGTACGAGCAGTACTTC. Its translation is CASSQAPGTGEQYEQYF.